This TCR beta chain comes out of a study of control samples from healthy donors and cancer patients. Data came from immunoSEQ multiplex PCR; TCRdb stores just in-frame clones and leaves some out. This table has approximately 86,000 clones, more than 75% appearing once. The germline V and J ends were trimmed by 5 bases and 0 bases, with 11 bases remaining between them. Germline loops: CDR1 SEHNR, CDR2 FQNEAQ (reference sequence). The CDR3 has 14 residues. Sequences were obtained from blood. This chain links TRBV7-9 with TRBJ2-7; possible D gene TRBD1, 6 bases. This TCR came from a woman in her thirties or forties in good health. CDR3 sequence: CASSPGHNSYEQYF. CDR3 bases: TGTGCCAGCAGCCCGGGACACAACTCCTACGAGCAGTACTTC.